Shown below are 19 T cell receptor beta chains from a single sample sequenced in a study of blood T cell repertoires in COVID-19. Produced via immunoSEQ multiplex PCR; TCRdb's table is partial and in-frame only. Of fewer than 300,000 clones listed, approximately 89% are singletons. Sequenced material: peripheral blood. These receptors all stem from a man in his forties or fifties who had recovered from COVID-19.

The chain combines TRBV23-1 with TRBJ1-2; 11 bases agree with TRBD1. TRBV23-1 is classed as an ORF, of uncertain function. The CDR3 loop spans 20 amino acids. With V trimmed by 2 bases and J by 0 bases, 14 bases remained unmatched. CDR3 region: CASSQEGQGASGFSNYGYTF. The DNA of the CDR3 is TGCGCCAGCAGTCAAGAAGGACAGGGGGCCAGCGGCTTCTCTAACTATGGCTACACCTTC.

V usage is TRBV5-4 and J usage is TRBJ2-3; 7 bases are shared with TRBD1. With 6 bases clipped from V and 4 bases from J, the junction kept 5 bases outside the gene matches. The V gene's germline CDR1 is SGHNT and CDR2 YYREEE (reference sequence). The CDR3 contains 13 residues. The CDR3 protein is CASTTQGPDTQYF. Written as DNA, the CDR3 is TGTGCCAGCACAACACAGGGGCCAGATACGCAGTATTTT.

The chain carries TRBV6-6 and TRBJ2-7, with TRBD1 matching 9 bases. Looked up from germline, CDR1 is MNHNY and CDR2 is SVGAGI (reference sequence). The CDR3 loop spans 14 amino acids. V lost 5 bases and J lost 5; bases outside the gene matches: 7. The CDR3 DNA sequence: TGTGCCAGCAGTACGGGACAGGGTTCCCACGAGCAGTACTTC. Translation gives CASSTGQGSHEQYF.

The chain links TRBV6-2 or TRBV6-3 to TRBJ2-2; D remains unclear. CDR3 length: 14 residues. Deletions cut 5 bases from V and 2 bases from J, with 9 bases between. Germline V CDR1 and CDR2: MNHEY, SVGEGT. CDR3 nucleotide sequence: TGTGCCAGCAGTCCCTACCTAAACACCGGGGAGCTGTTTTTT. It yields the protein CASSPYLNTGELFF.

The CDR3 is CATSGLGTYEQYF. The CDR3 coding sequence is TGTGCCACCAGTGGCCTGGGCACCTACGAGCAGTACTTC. The genes are TRBV24-1 and TRBJ2-7; D remains unclear. Germline V CDR1 and CDR2: KGHDR, SFDVKD. Trimming stripped 5 bases from V and 2 bases from J, with 9 bases between. The CDR3 contains 13 residues.

V usage is TRBV29-1 and J usage is TRBJ2-1, with 7 bases identical to TRBD2. The germline V gene has CDR1 SQVTM and CDR2 ANQGSEA. Unmatched junction bases numbered 9, after V lost 6 bases and J lost 7 bases. The CDR3 is made up of 13 amino acids. The CDR3 nucleotides read TGCAGCGTGTACCGACGGCGGGGGAATGAGCAGTTCTTC. Translation gives CSVYRRRGNEQFF.

This chain uses TRBV19 with TRBJ1-6; D is unresolved. The germline V gene encodes CDR1 LNHDA and CDR2 SQIVND (reference sequence). The CDR3 covers 12 residues. Trimming removed 5 bases from V and 8 bases from J, with 7 bases in between. CDR3 in DNA: TGTGCCAGTAGTGGGAGGTATTCACCCCTCCACTTT. Protein: CASSGRYSPLHF.

The J gene is TRBJ2-1, the V gene TRBV19; possibly TRBD1 for D (5 bases). The CDR3 has 14 amino acids. CDR1 and CDR2 from the germline V gene are LNHDA and SQIVND (reference sequence). V was shortened by 3 bases and J by 6 bases, with 12 bases between the two germline ends. The CDR3 bases are TGTGCCAGTAGTATTCGCAGGGAAGGCAATGAGCAGTTCTTC. Translated: CASSIRREGNEQFF. Based on the CDR3 plus reference TRBV19 and TRBJ2-1, the full variable domain is DGGITQSPKYLFRKEGQNVTLSCEQNLNHDAMYWYRQDPGQGLRLIYYSQIVNDFQKGDIAEGYSVSREKKESFPLTVTSAQKNPTAFYLCASSIRREGNEQFFGPGTRLTVL.

The chain uses TRBV3-1 (or the pseudogene TRBV3-2) and TRBJ2-3, with TRBD2 matching 8 bases. The length of the CDR3 is 14 residues. The V gene end was trimmed by 7 bases and the J gene end by 1 base; junction bases not matched to a gene: 4. Per germline, CDR1 LGHDT and CDR2 YNNKEL (reference sequence). The CDR3 coding sequence is TGTGCCAGCACCGAGCGGGGGCGCACAGATACGCAGTATTTT. Its translation is CASTERGRTDTQYF.

This chain connects TRBV21-1 to TRBJ2-7; no check of the table's D call, TRBD2, against the DNA was made. TRBV21-1 constitutes a pseudogene. The CDR3 loop spans 18 amino acids. The CDR3: CASRHPGQGLAGANEQYF. CDR3 DNA: TGTGCCAGCAGGCATCCGGGACAGGGACTAGCGGGAGCTAACGAGCAGTACTTC.

The J gene is TRBJ1-2, the V gene TRBV5-4; the match to TRBD1 covers 9 bases. The junction had 3 bases not matched to a gene; V was cut back by 4 bases and J by 2 bases. This CDR3 has 14 amino acids. Germline V gene sequence: CDR1 SGHNT, CDR2 YYREEE (reference sequence). CDR3 bases: TGTGCCAGCAGCCGACAGGGGGTAAACTATGGCTACACCTTC. Protein product: CASSRQGVNYGYTF.

The chain couples TRBV29-1 to TRBJ2-7, with D possibly TRBD1 on 5 matching bases. Germline values: CDR1 SQVTM, CDR2 ANQGSEA. V was shortened by 7 bases and J by 4 bases, with 14 bases between the two germline ends. The CDR3 covers 12 residues. The CDR3 DNA reads as TGCAGCGCCCTTCAGGGTACGTACGAGCAGTACTTC. This codes for CSALQGTYEQYF.

The rearrangement uses TRBV20-1 and TRBJ2-1; TRBD2 matches 11 bases. The CDR3 spans 13 residues. V lost 3 bases to trimming and J lost 13 bases; unmatched junction nucleotides: 8. Germline CDR1 reads DFQATT; CDR2 reads SNEGSKA (reference sequence). CDR3 amino acids: CSASRLAGGFQFF. DNA of the CDR3: TGCAGTGCTAGTAGATTAGCGGGGGGGTTTCAGTTCTTC.

The chain recombines TRBV19 with TRBJ2-7; 12 bases agree with TRBD1. CDR3 length: 15 amino acids. Losses at the gene ends were 3 bases for V and 3 bases for J; bases not matched to a gene: 3. Germline-derived CDR1 and CDR2 are LNHDA and SQIVND (reference sequence). CDR3 in amino acids: CASSMGQGAGYEQYF. CDR3 in DNA: TGTGCCAGTAGTATGGGACAGGGGGCAGGCTACGAGCAGTACTTC.

V is TRBV14 and J is TRBJ2-7; tentative D call: TRBD2 (7 bases). This CDR3 has 15 residues. Germline values: CDR1 SGHDN, CDR2 FVKESK. V lost 1 base to trimming and J lost 3 bases, with 13 bases between them. Here the CDR3 reads CASSQVRGQVYEQYF. In nucleotides, the CDR3 is TGTGCCAGCAGCCAAGTGCGGGGGCAGGTCTACGAGCAGTACTTC.

The chain links TRBV4-3 to TRBJ1-4; D perhaps matches TRBD1 (5 bases). CDR1 is LGHNA, CDR2 YSLEER, per germline. This CDR3 spans 15 amino acids. Between the trimmed V and J ends, which lost 4 bases and 2 bases, there was a span of 11 bases. The CDR3: CASSLSGGTNEKLFF. In DNA, the CDR3 is TGCGCCAGCAGCCTCTCGGGGGGGACTAATGAAAAACTGTTTTTT.

In regard to this clone: The sample holds other DNA sequences that translate to the same CDR3. The chain combines TRBV9 with TRBJ2-7; TRBD2 matches 8 bases. Germline V gene lookup returns CDR1 SGDLS and CDR2 YYNGEE. The V segment lost 0 bases and the J segment 2 bases; nucleotides outside the gene matches: 1. This CDR3 is 14 amino acids long. The CDR3 loop reads CASSVAGLAYEQYF. The DNA of the CDR3 is TGTGCCAGCAGCGTAGCGGGACTAGCCTACGAGCAGTACTTC.

J is TRBJ2-3 and V is TRBV7-8, with D unresolved. CDR3 length: 15 amino acids. V was clipped by 0 bases and J by 2 bases, with 9 bases between them. Germline assignment: CDR1 SGHVS and CDR2 FQNEAQ. CDR3 loop: CASSLALGNTDTQYF. CDR3 DNA: TGTGCCAGCAGCTTAGCGCTGGGCAACACAGATACGCAGTATTTT. The full variable domain, in which reference TRBV7-8 and TRBJ2-3 provide the parts outside the CDR3, is GAGVSQSPRYKVAKRGQDVALRCDPISGHVSLFWYQQALGQGPEFLTYFQNEAQLDKSGLPSDRFFAERPEGSVSTLKIQRTQQEDSAVYLCASSLALGNTDTQYFGPGTRLTVL.

The V call is TRBV9, the J call TRBJ2-7, with a weak D call TRBD2 (5 bases). The germline gives CDR1 SGDLS, CDR2 YYNGEE. The V and J ends lost 0 bases and 4 bases respectively, with 14 bases between them. This CDR3 contains 15 residues. The chain's CDR3 is CASSVEVGPGYEQYF. CDR3 nucleotides: TGTGCCAGCAGCGTAGAGGTAGGGCCGGGATACGAGCAGTACTTC.